These T cell receptor beta chains were read from a single sample in a study of cytomegalovirus exposure and HLA in healthy donors. Measured with immunoSEQ multiplex PCR; TCRdb has only the in-frame clones, and not every one. The repertoire holds 150,000 to 200,000 clones, with around four fifths as singletons. The sample taken for sequencing was PBMCs. These receptors all stem from a man between 18 and 35 years old in good health and CMV-seropositive. Each CDR3 is given without its conserved first and last residue.

>TRBJ2-1|TRBV4-2
ASSQAGLAGGSSYNEQF
>TRBJ2-2|TRBV5-6
ASSQRWAGGELF
>TRBJ1-5|TRBV2
ASSEEKQRNQPQH
>TRBJ1-1|TRBV7-9
ASSPRATEAF
>TRBJ2-2|TRBV2
ASVTVNTGELF
>TRBJ2-3|TRBV29-1
SVDGRFTDTQY
>TRBJ2-1|TRBV21-1
ASSPPREDHNEQF
>TRBJ2-7|TRBV11-2
ASSRQRGLSNEQY
>TRBJ2-4|TRBV7-3
ASSLTGGPNIQY
>TRBJ2-7|TRBV4-1
ASSRGRFLYEQY
>TRBJ1-2|TRBV5-1
ASSLAGSGRMST
>TRBJ2-7|TRBV6-5
ASSLQGVSSYEQY
>TRBJ2-1|TRBV7-8
ASTPRFGETWNEQF
>TRBJ1-2|TRBV7-2
ASSPPHGQSHGYT
>TRBJ1-1|TRBV27
ASSARGNTEAF
>TRBJ2-7|TRBV7-9
ASSLLYTGSSYEQY
>TRBJ1-1|TRBV25-1
ASGDRELNTEAF
>TRBJ1-5|TRBV7-6
ASSLNDGGNQPQH
>TRBJ2-5|TRBV25-1
ASSPTGRTQY
>TRBJ1-5|TRBV9
ASSVPTPCGQGQYSNQPQH
>TRBJ2-3|TRBV9
ASSVSTSGRWSTDTQY
>TRBJ1-3|TRBV29-1
SVERDSELPNTIY
>TRBJ2-1|TRBV4-3
ASSQGGREGPYGFYNEQF
>TRBJ1-5|TRBV6-1
ASSRGGNQPQH
>TRBJ1-2|TRBV6-6
ASSRDSANYGYT
>TRBJ2-2|TRBV4-2
ASIDRGRTGELF
>TRBJ2-7|TRBV5-1
ASSFGGGADEQY
>TRBJ2-7|TRBV15
ATSRRGTAHPEQY
>TRBJ1-5|TRBV19
ASRYDGGNQPQH
>TRBJ1-4|TRBV7-9
ASSPRGGNEKLF
>TRBJ2-7|TRBV5-1
ASKPDSGREYEQY
>TRBJ2-2|TRBV10-2
ASSEPGFTGELF
>TRBJ2-2|TRBV9
ASSVAANTGELF
>TRBJ2-6|TRBV6-6
ASRATVSGANVLT
>TRBJ2-7|TRBV10-2
ASSEQGATYEQY
>TRBJ2-2|TRBV7-9
ASSERQGNTGELF
>TRBJ1-1|TRBV27
ASRRQGGTEAF
>TRBJ1-4|TRBV9
ASSVETGYNEKLF